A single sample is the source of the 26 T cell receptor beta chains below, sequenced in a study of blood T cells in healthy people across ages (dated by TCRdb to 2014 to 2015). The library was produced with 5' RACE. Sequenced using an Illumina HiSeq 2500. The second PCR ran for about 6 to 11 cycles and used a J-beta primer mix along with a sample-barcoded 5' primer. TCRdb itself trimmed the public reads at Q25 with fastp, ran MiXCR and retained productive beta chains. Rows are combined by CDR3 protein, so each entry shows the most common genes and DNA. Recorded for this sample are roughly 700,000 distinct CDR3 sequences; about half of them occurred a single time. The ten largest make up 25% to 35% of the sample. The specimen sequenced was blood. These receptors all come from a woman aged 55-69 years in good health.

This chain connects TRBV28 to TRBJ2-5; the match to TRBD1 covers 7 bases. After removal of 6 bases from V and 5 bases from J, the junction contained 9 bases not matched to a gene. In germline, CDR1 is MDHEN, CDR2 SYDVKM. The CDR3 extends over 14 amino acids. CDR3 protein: CASRVGGARETQYF. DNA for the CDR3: TGTGCCAGCAGGGTAGGGGGCGCGAGGGAGACCCAGTACTTC.

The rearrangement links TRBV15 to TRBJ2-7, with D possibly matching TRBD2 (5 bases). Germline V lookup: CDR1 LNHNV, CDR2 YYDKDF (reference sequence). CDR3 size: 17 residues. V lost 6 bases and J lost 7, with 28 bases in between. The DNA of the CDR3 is TGTGCCACCAGAGACCGGCGGGCACTGAGCTCCTACAATGAGCAGTACTTC. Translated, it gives CATRDRRALSSYNEQYF.

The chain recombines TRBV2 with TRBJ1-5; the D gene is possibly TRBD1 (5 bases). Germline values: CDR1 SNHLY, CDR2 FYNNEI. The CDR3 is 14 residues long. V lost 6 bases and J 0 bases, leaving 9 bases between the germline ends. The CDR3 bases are TGTGCCAGCAGACCAGGGAGTAGCAATCAGCCCCAGCATTTT. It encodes CASRPGSSNQPQHF.

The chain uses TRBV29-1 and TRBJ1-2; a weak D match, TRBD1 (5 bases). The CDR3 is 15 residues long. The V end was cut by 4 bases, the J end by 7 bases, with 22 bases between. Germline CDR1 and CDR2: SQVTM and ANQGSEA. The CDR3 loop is CSVGTFGGSDLGYTF. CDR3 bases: TGCAGCGTTGGAACTTTTGGGGGAAGTGATCTTGGCTACACCTTC. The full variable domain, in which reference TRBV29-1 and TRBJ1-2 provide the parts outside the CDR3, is SAVISQKPSRDICQRGTSLTIQCQVDSQVTMMFWYRQQPGQSLTLIATANQGSEATYESGFVIDKFPISRPNLTFSTLTVSNMSPEDSSIYLCSVGTFGGSDLGYTFGSGTRLTVV.

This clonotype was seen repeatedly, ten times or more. CDR3 sequence (DNA): TGTGCCAGCAGCTCCCGGTTCGGGGGACAAGAGACCCAGTACTTC. Translation: CASSSRFGGQETQYF. This chain uses TRBV11-2 with TRBJ2-5, with D possibly TRBD2 on 6 matching bases. The ends were cut back, 4 bases at V and 2 bases at J, with 14 bases in the middle. The CDR3 covers 15 residues. Germline V CDR1 and CDR2: SGHAT, FQNNGV.

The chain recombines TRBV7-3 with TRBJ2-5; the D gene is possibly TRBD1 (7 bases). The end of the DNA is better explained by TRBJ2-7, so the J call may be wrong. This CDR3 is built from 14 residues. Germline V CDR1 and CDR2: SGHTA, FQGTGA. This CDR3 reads CASSFTGGGSEQYF. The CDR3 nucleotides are TGTGCCAGCAGCTTCACCGGAGGGGGCAGCGAGCAGTACTTC.

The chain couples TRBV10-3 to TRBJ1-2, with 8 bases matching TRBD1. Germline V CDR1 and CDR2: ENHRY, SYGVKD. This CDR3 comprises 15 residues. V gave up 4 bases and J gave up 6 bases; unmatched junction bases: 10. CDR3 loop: CAISGSQGATDGYTF. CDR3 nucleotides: TGTGCCATCAGTGGGAGTCAGGGGGCTACGGATGGCTACACCTTC.

CDR3 in amino acids: CASSYTLVGQGKDTQYF. The CDR3 DNA follows: TGCGCCAGCAGCTATACACTCGTTGGACAGGGAAAAGATACGCAGTATTTT. The rearrangement joins TRBV5-1 to TRBJ2-3; TRBD1 aligns across 8 bases. With 3 bases clipped from V and 5 bases from J, the junction kept 14 bases outside the gene matches. The CDR3 has 17 residues. CDR1 is SGHRS and CDR2 is YFSETQ in the germline V gene.

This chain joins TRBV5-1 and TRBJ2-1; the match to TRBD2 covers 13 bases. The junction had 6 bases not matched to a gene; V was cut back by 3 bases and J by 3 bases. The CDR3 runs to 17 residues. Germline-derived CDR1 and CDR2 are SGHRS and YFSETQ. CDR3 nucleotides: TGCGCCAGCAGCTCGGGACTAGCGGGATTAATCTACAATGAGCAGTTCTTC. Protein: CASSSGLAGLIYNEQFF.

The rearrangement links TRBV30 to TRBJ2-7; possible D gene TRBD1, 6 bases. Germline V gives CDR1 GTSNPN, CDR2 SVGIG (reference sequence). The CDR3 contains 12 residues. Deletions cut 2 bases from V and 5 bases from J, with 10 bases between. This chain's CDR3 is CAWSWQGNEQYF. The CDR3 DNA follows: TGTGCCTGGAGTTGGCAGGGGAACGAGCAGTACTTC. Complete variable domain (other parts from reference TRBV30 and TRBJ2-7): SQTIHQWPATLVQPVGSPLSLECTVEGTSNPNLYWYRQAAGRGLQLLFYSVGIGQISSEVPQNLSASRPQDRQFILSSKKLLLSDSGFYLCAWSWQGNEQYFGPGTRLTVT.

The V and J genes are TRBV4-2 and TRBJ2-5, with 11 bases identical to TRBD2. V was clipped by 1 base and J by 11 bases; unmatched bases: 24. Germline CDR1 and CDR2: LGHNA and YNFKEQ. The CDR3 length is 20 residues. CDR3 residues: CASSQVRGGVGTSGNNEQYF. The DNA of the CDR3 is TGTGCCAGCAGCCAAGTGAGGGGGGGGGTTGGGACTAGCGGTAACAATGAGCAGTACTTC.

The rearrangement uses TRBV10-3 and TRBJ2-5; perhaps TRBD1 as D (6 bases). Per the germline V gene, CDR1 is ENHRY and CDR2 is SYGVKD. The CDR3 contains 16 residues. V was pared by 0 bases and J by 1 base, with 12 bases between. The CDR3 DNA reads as TGTGCCATCAGTGAGTCGGCACAGGGCCTCCAAGAGACCCAGTACTTC. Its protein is CAISESAQGLQETQYF.

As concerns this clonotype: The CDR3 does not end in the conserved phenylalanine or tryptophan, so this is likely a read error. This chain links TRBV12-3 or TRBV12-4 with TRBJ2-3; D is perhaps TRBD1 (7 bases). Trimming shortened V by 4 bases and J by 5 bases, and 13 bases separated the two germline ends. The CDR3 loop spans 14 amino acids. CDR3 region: CASSCRGAGDTQYS. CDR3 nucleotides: TGTGCCAGCAGTTGCAGGGGGGCCGGAGATACGCAGTATTCT.

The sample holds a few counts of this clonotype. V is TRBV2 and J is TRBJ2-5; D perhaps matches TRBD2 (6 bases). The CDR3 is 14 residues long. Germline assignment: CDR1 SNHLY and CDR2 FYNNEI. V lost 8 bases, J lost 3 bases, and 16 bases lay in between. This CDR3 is CASGLLGKEETQYF. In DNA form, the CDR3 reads TGTGCCAGCGGACTATTAGGGAAGGAAGAGACCCAGTACTTC.

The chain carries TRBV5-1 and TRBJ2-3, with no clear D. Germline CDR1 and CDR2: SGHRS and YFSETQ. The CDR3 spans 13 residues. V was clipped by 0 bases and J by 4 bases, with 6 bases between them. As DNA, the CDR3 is TGCGCCAGCAGCTTGGGACCATCAGATACGCAGTATTTT. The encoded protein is CASSLGPSDTQYF.

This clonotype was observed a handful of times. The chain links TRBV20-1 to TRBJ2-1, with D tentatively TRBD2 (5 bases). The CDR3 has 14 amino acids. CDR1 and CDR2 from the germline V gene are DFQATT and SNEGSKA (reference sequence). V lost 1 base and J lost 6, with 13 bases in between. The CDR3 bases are TGCAGTGCTAGAGCAGCGGCCAAGGGCAATGAGCAGTTCTTC. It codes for CSARAAAKGNEQFF.

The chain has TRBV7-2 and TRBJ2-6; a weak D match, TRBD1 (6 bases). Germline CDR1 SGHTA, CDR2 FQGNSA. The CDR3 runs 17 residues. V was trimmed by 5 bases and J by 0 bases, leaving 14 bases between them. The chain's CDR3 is CASSKQGHTSGANVLTF. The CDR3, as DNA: TGTGCCAGCAGCAAGCAGGGACACACCTCTGGGGCCAACGTCCTGACTTTC.

The CDR3 is CSASRRSYEQYF. In DNA, the CDR3 is TGCAGTGCTAGTCGCAGATCCTACGAGCAGTACTTC. J is TRBJ2-7 and V is TRBV20-1; the D is unclear. The CDR3 runs 12 residues. Trimming cost V 3 bases and J 1 base, with 7 bases left between them. Germline V CDR1 and CDR2: DFQATT, SNEGSKA (reference sequence).

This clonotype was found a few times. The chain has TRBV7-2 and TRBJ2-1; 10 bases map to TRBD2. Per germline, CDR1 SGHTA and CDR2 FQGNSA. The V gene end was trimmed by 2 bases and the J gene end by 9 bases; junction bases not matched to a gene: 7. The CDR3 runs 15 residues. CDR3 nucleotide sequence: TGTGCCAGCAGCTTAAAGCGGGAGGGCCGTAGTGAGCAGTTCTTC. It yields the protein CASSLKREGRSEQFF.

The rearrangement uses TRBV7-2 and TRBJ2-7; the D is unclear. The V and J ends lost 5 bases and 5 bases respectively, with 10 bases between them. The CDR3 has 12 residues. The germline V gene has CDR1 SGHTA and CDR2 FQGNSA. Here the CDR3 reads CASSNKAHEQYF. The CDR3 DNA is TGTGCCAGCAGCAACAAAGCCCACGAGCAGTACTTC.

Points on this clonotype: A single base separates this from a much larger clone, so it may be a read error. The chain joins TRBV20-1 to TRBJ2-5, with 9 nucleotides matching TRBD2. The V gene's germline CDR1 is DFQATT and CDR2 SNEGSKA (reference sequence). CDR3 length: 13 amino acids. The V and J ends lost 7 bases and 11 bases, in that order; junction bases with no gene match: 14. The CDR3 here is CSVHGGRAEEQYF. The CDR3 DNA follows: TGCAGTGTTCACGGCGGGAGGGCTGAAGAGCAGTACTTC.

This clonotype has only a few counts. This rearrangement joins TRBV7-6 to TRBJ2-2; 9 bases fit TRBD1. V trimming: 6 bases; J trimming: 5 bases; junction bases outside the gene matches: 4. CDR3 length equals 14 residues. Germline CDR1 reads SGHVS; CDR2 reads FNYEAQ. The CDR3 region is CASRRTGVTGELFF. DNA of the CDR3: TGTGCCAGCAGACGGACAGGGGTTACCGGGGAGCTGTTTTTT.

CDR3 sequence (DNA): TGCGCCAGCCGACAGGGTAATCGCTACGAGCAGTACTTC. Its protein product is CASRQGNRYEQYF. The J gene is TRBJ2-7, the V gene TRBV5-1, with 7 nucleotides matching TRBD1. The V gene's germline CDR1 is SGHRS and CDR2 YFSETQ. The V gene end was trimmed by 7 bases and the J gene end by 3 bases; junction bases not matched to a gene: 7. The CDR3 runs 13 residues.

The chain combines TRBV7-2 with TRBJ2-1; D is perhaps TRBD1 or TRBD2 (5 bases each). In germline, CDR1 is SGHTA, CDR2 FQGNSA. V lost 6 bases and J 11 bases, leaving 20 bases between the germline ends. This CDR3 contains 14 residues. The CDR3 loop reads CASRNPGRPNQQFF. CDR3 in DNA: TGTGCCAGCAGGAACCCGGGACGACCCAACCAGCAGTTCTTC.

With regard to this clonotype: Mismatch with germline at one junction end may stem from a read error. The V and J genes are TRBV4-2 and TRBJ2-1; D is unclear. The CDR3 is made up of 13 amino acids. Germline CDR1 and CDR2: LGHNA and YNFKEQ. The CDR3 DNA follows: TGTGCCAGCAGCCAAAAGGTCAGGTATGAGCGGTTCTTC. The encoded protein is CASSQKVRYERFF.

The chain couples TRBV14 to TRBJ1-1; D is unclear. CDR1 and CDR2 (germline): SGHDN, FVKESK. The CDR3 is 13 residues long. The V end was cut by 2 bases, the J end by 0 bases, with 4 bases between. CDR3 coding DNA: TGTGCCAGCAGCCAAACAATGAACACTGAAGCTTTCTTT. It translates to CASSQTMNTEAFF.